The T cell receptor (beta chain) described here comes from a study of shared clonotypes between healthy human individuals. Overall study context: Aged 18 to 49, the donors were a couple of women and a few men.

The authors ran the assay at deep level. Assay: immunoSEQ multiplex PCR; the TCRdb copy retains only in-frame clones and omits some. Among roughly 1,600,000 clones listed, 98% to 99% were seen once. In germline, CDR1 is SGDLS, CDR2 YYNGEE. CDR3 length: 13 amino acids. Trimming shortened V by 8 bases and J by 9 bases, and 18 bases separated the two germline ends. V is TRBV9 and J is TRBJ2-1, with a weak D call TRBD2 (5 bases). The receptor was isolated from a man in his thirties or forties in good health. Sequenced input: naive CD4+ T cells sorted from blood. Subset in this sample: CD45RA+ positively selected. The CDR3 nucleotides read TGTGCCAGTAATTCCATCCAAGGGAGTGAGCAGTTCTTC. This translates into CASNSIQGSEQFF.